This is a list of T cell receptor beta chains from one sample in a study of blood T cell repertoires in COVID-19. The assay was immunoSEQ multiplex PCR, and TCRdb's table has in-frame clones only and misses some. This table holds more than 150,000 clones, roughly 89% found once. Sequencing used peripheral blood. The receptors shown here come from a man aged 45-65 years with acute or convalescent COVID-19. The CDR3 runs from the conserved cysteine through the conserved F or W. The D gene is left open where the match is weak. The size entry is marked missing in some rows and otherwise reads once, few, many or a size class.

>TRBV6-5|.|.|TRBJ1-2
TGTGCCAGCACCAGGGGCCTTGATAACTATGGCTACACCTTC
CASTRGLDNYGYTF
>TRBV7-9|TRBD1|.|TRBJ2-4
TGTGCCAGCAGCCCGTTCAAGGGGGCGCAACCCATTCAGTACTTC
CASSPFKGAQPIQYF
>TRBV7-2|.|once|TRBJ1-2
TGTGCCAGCAGCTTAGAACCAGGGAAGATTTCTGGCTACACCTTC
CASSLEPGKISGYTF
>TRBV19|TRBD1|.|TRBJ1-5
TGTGCCAGTAGTAGAACAGGGGGGAATCAGCCCCAGCATTTT
CASSRTGGNQPQHF
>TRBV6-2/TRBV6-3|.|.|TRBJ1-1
TGTGCCAGCAGTTACTCGCTCGACTTTTTCCCTGAAGCTTTCTTT
CASSYSLDFFPEAFF
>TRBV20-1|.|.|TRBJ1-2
TGCAGTGCTATTCAGGGTGGCTACACCTTC
CSAIQGGYTF
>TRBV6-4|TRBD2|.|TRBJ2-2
TGTGCCAGCAGTGAAGGGACTAGCGGGGAGCTGTTTTTT
CASSEGTSGELFF
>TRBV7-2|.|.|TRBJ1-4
TGTGCCAGCAGCTTAGGGTCAGGGCCTAATGAAAAACTGTTTTTT
CASSLGSGPNEKLFF
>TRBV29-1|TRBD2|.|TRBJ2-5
TGCAGCGTTGAAGAGTCTAGCGGGACCCGGGGGTGGGAGACCCAGTACTTC
CSVEESSGTRGWETQYF
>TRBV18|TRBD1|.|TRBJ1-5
TGTGCCAGCTCACTACAGGGGGCTAGCAATCAGCCCCAGCATTTT
CASSLQGASNQPQHF
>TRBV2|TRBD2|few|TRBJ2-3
TGTGCCAGCAAATTGAGCGGGGAGCGCACAGATACGCAGTATTTT
CASKLSGERTDTQYF
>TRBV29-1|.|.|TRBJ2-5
TGCAGCGTACTTAAAGAGACCCAGTACTTC
CSVLKETQYF
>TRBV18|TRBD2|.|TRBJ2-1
TGTGCCAGCTCACCGAGTGTCCTAGCGGGAGTCGGTGAGCAGTTCTTC
CASSPSVLAGVGEQFF
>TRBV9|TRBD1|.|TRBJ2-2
TGTGCCAGCAGCGTAGCTGGGACAGGGAAACCCGGGGAGCTGTTTTTT
CASSVAGTGKPGELFF
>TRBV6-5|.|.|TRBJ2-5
TGTGCCAGCAGTTACGCCGGGGGATTCCGGGGGACCCAGTACTTC
CASSYAGGFRGTQYF
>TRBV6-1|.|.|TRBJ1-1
TGTGCCAGCAGTTTGGGCGGGGGCATGAACACTGAAGCTTTCTTT
CASSLGGGMNTEAFF
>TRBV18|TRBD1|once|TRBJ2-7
TGTGCCAGCTCACCAGATCAGGACAGGGGGACCGACGAGCAGTACTTC
CASSPDQDRGTDEQYF
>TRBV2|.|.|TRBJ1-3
TGTGCCAGCAGTGAAGGCAGGGGAAACACCATATATTTT
CASSEGRGNTIYF
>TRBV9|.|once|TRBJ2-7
TGTGCCAGCAGCGCAACCTACGAGCAGTACTTC
CASSATYEQYF
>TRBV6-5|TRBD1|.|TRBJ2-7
TGTGCCAGCAGAACCGGGACAGGGTGGCTCGAGCAGTACTTC
CASRTGTGWLEQYF
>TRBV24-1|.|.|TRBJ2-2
TGTGCCACCAGTGATCCTCGTTCCCTGGGGGGTCAAAACGGGGAGCTGTTTTTT
CATSDPRSLGGQNGELFF
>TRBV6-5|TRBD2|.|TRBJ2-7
TGTGCCAGCAGTTACTCTAGCGGGAGCTCCTACGAGCAGTACTTC
CASSYSSGSSYEQYF
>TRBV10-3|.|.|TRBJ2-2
TGTGCCATCAGTGCCCGGGGGTTGGGGATCAACACCGGGGAGCTGTTTTTT
CAISARGLGINTGELFF
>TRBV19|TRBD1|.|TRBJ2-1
TGTGCCAGCACACTACAGGGGGCGAAAAGCAATGAGCAGTTCTTC
CASTLQGAKSNEQFF
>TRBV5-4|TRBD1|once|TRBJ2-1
TGTGCCAGCAGCTTGGACGGGACAGTGGGGTATGAGCAGTTCTTC
CASSLDGTVGYEQFF
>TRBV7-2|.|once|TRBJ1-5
TGTGCCAGCAGCTTAGACAGATATCAGCCCCAGCATTTT
CASSLDRYQPQHF